Below are 25 T cell receptor beta chains sequenced from a single sample in a study of spatial heterogeneity in lung cancer. The antigens for these receptors are not known. Study outcomes and limitations: One measure, the expanded intratumoral alpha and beta TCR count, tracked tumor mutation counts.

TCRdb processed the 5' RACE reads anew with MiXCR; each CDR3 protein has one entry. The sample holds roughly 19,000 distinct CDR3 sequences, approximately 5.8% seen once. Stated time point: sample taken at primary tumor resection. Source: lung tumor tissue, taken at surgery. These receptors originate from a female donor with early-stage non-small cell lung cancer.

This clonotype has a handful of counts. This beta chain is an unintended read in a library built for alpha chains; its size means little. V and J are TRBV20-1 and TRBJ2-7; 10 bases agree with TRBD2. CDR1 is DFQATT, CDR2 SNEGSKA, per germline (reference sequence). There are 14 residues in the CDR3. Germline trimming cut 1 base from V and 2 bases from J; bases unmatched to any gene: 2. CDR3 in DNA: TGCAGTGCTAGAGTCCTAGCGGGAGCCTACGAGCAGTACTTC. Amino acids: CSARVLAGAYEQYF.

This clonotype was seen at least ten times. This beta chain represents an off-target read in a library built for alpha chains; its size is of limited meaning. The chain links TRBV11-2 to TRBJ1-3; D is unclear. Germline V gives CDR1 SGHAT, CDR2 FQNNGV. V lost 3 bases to trimming and J lost 1 base, with 7 bases between them. CDR3 length: 14 residues. The CDR3 DNA reads as TGTGCCAGCAGCTTGCTTTTGTCTGGAAACACCATATATTTT. It encodes CASSLLLSGNTIYF.

Regarding this clonotype: It may be a read error: a sequence one base away is much more abundant. This beta chain turned up in a library designed for alpha chains; as an off-target read, its abundance says little. The chain links TRBV6-5 to TRBJ1-5; D might be TRBD1 (5 bases). Germline assignment: CDR1 MNHEY and CDR2 SVGAGI. The CDR3 is made up of 14 amino acids. V was shortened by 2 bases and J by 4 bases, with 9 bases between the two germline ends. Here the CDR3 reads CASSYGGLNQPQHF. CDR3 nucleotides: TGTGCCAGCAGTTACGGGGGTTTGAATCAGCCCCAGCATTTT.

As for this clonotype: This beta chain appears as a stray read in a library generated for alpha chains; its size is not informative. The CDR3 sequence: CSARDSGGLDYGYTF. DNA of the CDR3: TGCAGTGCTAGAGATTCCGGGGGTCTAGACTATGGCTACACCTTC. The chain uses TRBV20-1 and TRBJ1-2; perhaps TRBD1 as D (5 bases). The CDR3 is made up of 15 amino acids. Germline loops: CDR1 DFQATT, CDR2 SNEGSKA (reference sequence). V lost 0 bases, J lost 3 bases, and 14 bases lay in between.

A few counts support this clonotype. This beta chain slipped into a library made for alpha chains as a stray read, so its size is not meaningful. The gene calls are TRBV18 and TRBJ1-2; a weak D match, TRBD1 (6 bases). In germline, CDR1 is KGHSH, CDR2 LQKENI. The CDR3 loop spans 13 amino acids. V gave up 6 bases and J gave up 6 bases, with 14 bases separating them. CDR3 nucleotide sequence: TGTGCCAGCTCTACACAGGGATTCAATGGCTACACCTTC. It specifies CASSTQGFNGYTF.

Ten or more counts support this clonotype. Since it is a stray read in a library aimed at alpha chains, this beta chain has a size that is not meaningful. The chain joins TRBV27 to TRBJ2-4; 8 bases are a match to TRBD2. The CDR3 has 15 amino acids. Germline assignment: CDR1 MNHEY and CDR2 SMNVEV (reference sequence). The junction had 4 bases not matched to a gene; V was cut back by 6 bases and J by 0 bases. CDR3 nucleotide sequence: TGTGCCAGCAGCCGGGAGGGCCTAGCCAAAAACATTCAGTACTTC. Protein product: CASSREGLAKNIQYF.

This clonotype was detected ten times or more. The size of this beta chain means little, since it is a stray read in a library made for alpha chains. CDR3: CASSLPGSEQYF. CDR3 nucleotides: TGTGCCAGCAGTTTACCAGGATCGGAGCAGTACTTC. The gene calls are TRBV12-3 or TRBV12-4 and TRBJ2-7; no clear D gene. V was clipped by 2 bases and J by 7 bases, with 9 bases between them. This CDR3 is built from 12 residues.

The table lists this clonotype with many counts. Because this beta chain is a stray read in a library intended to capture alpha chains, its abundance should not be given much weight. V gene TRBV15 combines with J gene TRBJ2-6; a possible D gene is TRBD1 (6 bases). Trimming removed 0 bases at V and 3 bases at J, with 9 bases between. Germline V gives CDR1 LNHNV, CDR2 YYDKDF (reference sequence). The length of the CDR3 is 16 residues. The CDR3 is CATSRETGYGANVLTF. Written as DNA, the CDR3 is TGTGCCACCAGCAGAGAAACAGGGTATGGGGCCAACGTCCTGACTTTC.

This clonotype was counted a few times. Little can be read into the size of this beta chain, an off-target read in a library designed for alpha chains. V usage is TRBV18 and J usage is TRBJ2-7, with TRBD1 matching over 11 bases. This CDR3 is built from 15 residues. V shed 5 bases and J 4 bases; nucleotides not matched to a gene: 7. Germline-derived CDR1 and CDR2 are KGHSH and LQKENI. CDR3 residues: CASSSPGQGDYEQYF. CDR3 DNA: TGTGCCAGCTCATCTCCGGGACAGGGGGATTACGAGCAGTACTTC.

This clonotype was counted ten times or more. This beta chain turned up in a library designed for alpha chains; as an off-target read, its abundance says little. The V gene is TRBV3-1, the J gene TRBJ2-5, with 8 bases aligning to TRBD2. The CDR3 length is 14 residues. V was clipped by 5 bases and J by 5 bases; unmatched bases: 7. Germline lookup yields CDR1 LGHDT and CDR2 YNNKEL (reference sequence). For the CDR3, the DNA is TGTGCCAGCAGCAGAGCGGGACTAGGGGAGACCCAGTACTTC. Protein sequence: CASSRAGLGETQYF.

This clonotype came up many times. This beta chain turned up in a library designed for alpha chains; as an off-target read, its abundance says little. This chain joins TRBV10-2 and TRBJ1-1; D gene ambiguous. This CDR3 contains 15 residues. V was clipped by 2 bases and J by 0 bases, with 10 bases between them. CDR1 and CDR2 from the germline V gene are WSHSY and SAAADI. CDR3 sequence: CASSEIWRLNTEAFF. The CDR3 nucleotides are TGCGCCAGCAGTGAGATTTGGAGGTTGAACACTGAAGCTTTCTTT.

For this clonotype: This beta chain is an off-target read within a library intended for alpha chains, so its frequency means little. The chain joins TRBV12-3 or TRBV12-4 to TRBJ2-7; D perhaps matches TRBD1 (6 bases). V was trimmed by 5 bases and J by 2 bases, leaving 16 bases between them. The CDR3 sequence is 15 residues long. The CDR3 spells CASSKSGTRAYEQYF. CDR3 nucleotide sequence: TGTGCCAGCAGTAAATCCGGGACACGAGCCTACGAGCAGTACTTC.

This clonotype was picked up many times. Since it is a stray read in a library aimed at alpha chains, this beta chain has a size that is not meaningful. The chain links TRBV7-9 to TRBJ2-3; TRBD1 agrees at 7 bases. The length of the CDR3 is 16 residues. V was pared by 5 bases and J by 2 bases, with 10 bases of the junction left unmatched. The germline V gene encodes CDR1 SEHNR and CDR2 FQNEAQ (reference sequence). The CDR3 DNA follows: TGTGCCAGCAGCCAGGGACAGCTCGTTTTCACAGATACGCAGTATTTT. Its protein is CASSQGQLVFTDTQYF.

This clonotype was picked up many times. This beta chain is off target for a library built for alpha chains, so its abundance means little. The chain links TRBV20-1 to TRBJ2-1, with 7 bases that match TRBD2. The CDR3 has 15 amino acids. Looked up from germline, CDR1 is DFQATT and CDR2 is SNEGSKA (reference sequence). The J segment lost 6 bases and the V segment lost 0 bases, leaving 8 bases of the junction unmatched. CDR3 amino acids: CSARDLAGVGNEQFF. Written as DNA, the CDR3 is TGCAGTGCTAGAGATCTGGCGGGAGTAGGCAATGAGCAGTTCTTC.

This clonotype was counted ten times or more. This beta chain turned up in a library designed for alpha chains; as an off-target read, its abundance says little. The CDR3 DNA reads TGTGCCAGCAGCCTTTCGGGGTACACTGAAGCTTTCTTT. It codes for CASSLSGYTEAFF. The chain employs TRBV11-2 and TRBJ1-1; D unclear. Germline lookup yields CDR1 SGHAT and CDR2 FQNNGV. Trimming pared 5 bases from V and 3 bases from J, leaving 10 bases between. This CDR3 is built from 13 residues.

This clonotype was picked up many times. The size of this beta chain means little, since it is a stray read in a library made for alpha chains. This rearrangement joins TRBV9 to TRBJ1-5; D is perhaps TRBD1 (6 bases). V was trimmed by 4 bases and J by 6 bases, leaving 11 bases between them. Germline CDR1 is SGDLS and CDR2 is YYNGEE. CDR3 size: 13 residues. CDR3 residues: CASSLGGAQPQHF. CDR3 bases: TGTGCCAGCAGCTTAGGGGGGGCTCAGCCCCAGCATTTT.

This clonotype was detected many times. This beta chain lies outside the target of a library built for alpha chains; its clone size means little. The V and J genes are TRBV5-1 and TRBJ2-5; 7 positions match TRBD1. Trimming cost V 0 bases and J 5 bases; bases outside gene matches: 7. Germline V gene sequence: CDR1 SGHRS, CDR2 YFSETQ. CDR3 size: 15 residues. CDR3 nucleotides: TGCGCCAGCAGCTTGGATGGCAGGGGGAGCGAGACCCAGTACTTC. It codes for CASSLDGRGSETQYF.

By frequency in the sample, this clonotype is medium-sized (0.01 to 0.1%). This beta chain came through as a stray read in a library set up for alpha chains, and its size says little. The V call is TRBV6-5, the J call TRBJ2-3; 8 bases match TRBD1. Germline V CDR1 and CDR2: MNHEY, SVGAGI. The junction had 12 bases not matched to a gene; V was cut back by 1 base and J by 0 bases. The CDR3 has 19 amino acids. The CDR3 region has the DNA TGTGCCAGCAGTTACTTTGCAGGGGGCGCTGGAACTAGCACAGATACGCAGTATTTT. Encoded protein: CASSYFAGGAGTSTDTQYF.

This clonotype was seen a handful of times. Little can be read into the size of this beta chain, an off-target read in a library designed for alpha chains. The chain couples TRBV7-2 to TRBJ2-1; 8 bases match TRBD2. There are 15 residues in the CDR3. Unmatched junction bases numbered 12, after V lost 4 bases and J lost 10 bases. Germline CDR1 and CDR2: SGHTA and FQGNSA. The chain's CDR3 is CASSSPGAGASEQFF. CDR3 sequence (DNA): TGTGCCAGCAGCTCCCCCGGAGCGGGAGCCAGCGAGCAGTTCTTC.

In regard to this clonotype: This beta chain is a stray read from a library made for alpha chains; its abundance is not meaningful. V gene TRBV5-1 combines with J gene TRBJ2-7; D is possibly TRBD2 (7 bases). Trimming cost V 4 bases and J 3 bases, with 17 bases left between them. The CDR3 totals 15 residues. Germline CDR1 reads SGHRS; CDR2 reads YFSETQ. CDR3 loop: CASSQGGGEVYEQYF. In DNA form, the CDR3 reads TGCGCCAGCAGCCAAGGGGGAGGGGAAGTCTACGAGCAGTACTTC.

This clonotype was observed many times. This beta chain was picked up by a library intended for alpha chains and is off target, so its count carries little meaning. This rearrangement joins TRBV4-1 to TRBJ2-2, with 9 bases matching TRBD2. V lost 5 bases and J lost 1; bases outside the gene matches: 5. CDR1 and CDR2 (germline): MGHRA, YSYEKL. There are 16 residues in the CDR3. CDR3 loop: CASSFETSGNTGELFF. For the CDR3, the DNA is TGCGCCAGCAGCTTTGAGACTAGCGGGAACACCGGGGAGCTGTTTTTT.

This clonotype was recorded many times. Because the library targeted alpha chains, this beta chain is an off-target read whose size means little. The chain couples TRBV7-9 to TRBJ1-2; no clear D. The length of the CDR3 is 14 residues. Trimming removed 5 bases at V and 5 bases at J, with 15 bases between. Germline CDR1 is SEHNR and CDR2 is FQNEAQ (reference sequence). CDR3 protein: CASSPLAGSYGYTF. The CDR3 bases are TGTGCCAGCAGCCCCTTGGCGGGTAGTTATGGCTACACCTTC.

This clonotype was recorded at least ten times. This beta chain slipped into a library made for alpha chains as a stray read, so its size is not meaningful. The CDR3 nucleotides read TGCAGTGCTAGGGCCCGGGACAGCTTGAACACTGAAGCTTTCTTT. It specifies CSARARDSLNTEAFF. The J gene is TRBJ1-1, the V gene TRBV20-1; 7 nucleotides line up with TRBD1. From germline, CDR1 is DFQATT and CDR2 SNEGSKA (reference sequence). CDR3 size: 15 residues. V was clipped by 3 bases and J by 0 bases; unmatched bases: 7.

This clonotype appeared many times. This beta chain is off target for a library built for alpha chains, so its abundance means little. The gene calls are TRBV11-2 and TRBJ1-5; no definite D call. V lost 1 base, J lost 7 bases, and 11 bases lay in between. This CDR3 region has 14 residues. CDR1 and CDR2 (germline): SGHAT, FQNNGV. The CDR3 is CASSLGGVTQPQHF. The CDR3 DNA follows: TGTGCCAGCAGCTTAGGTGGGGTAACGCAGCCCCAGCATTTT.

This clonotype was detected only a few times. This beta chain is off target for a library built for alpha chains, so its abundance means little. The chain joins TRBV28 to TRBJ1-2; 8 bases are a match to TRBD1. This CDR3 has 16 amino acids. V lost 2 bases to trimming and J lost 5 bases; unmatched junction nucleotides: 10. Per the germline V gene, CDR1 is MDHEN and CDR2 is SYDVKM. CDR3 nucleotides: TGTGCCAGCAGTTTAGGAGGACAGGGAGGAGGTTATGGCTACACCTTC. Its translation is CASSLGGQGGGYGYTF.